The 5 T cell receptor beta chains listed next were all sequenced from one sample in a study of shared clonotypes between healthy human individuals. The repertoire was sequenced with immunoSEQ multiplex PCR; TCRdb's copy has only in-frame clones and lacks some. The sample lists about 1 million clones, about three quarters occurring once. The sequenced sample was memory CD4+ T cells sorted from blood. Documented subset: CD45RA-negative fraction. These receptor sequences come from a man younger than 35 in good health.

This clone was recorded many times. Other DNA variants within this sample encode the same CDR3. V and J are TRBV30 and TRBJ2-7; perhaps TRBD2 as D (6 bases). The CDR3 covers 15 residues. CDR1 and CDR2 from the germline V gene are GTSNPN and SVGIG (reference sequence). V was shortened by 1 base and J by 1 base, with 14 bases between the two germline ends. DNA of the CDR3: TGTGCCTGGAGTGGCCCCTCGGGACTTTCCTACGAGCAGTACTTC. It yields the protein CAWSGPSGLSYEQYF.

This chain links TRBV5-1 with TRBJ2-3; possibly TRBD1 or TRBD2 for D (6 bases each). The CDR3 is 15 amino acids. Trimming cost V 3 bases and J 5 bases, with 16 bases left between them. Per germline, CDR1 SGHRS and CDR2 YFSETQ. CDR3 sequence: CASSSRGRPLDTQYF. In DNA form, the CDR3 reads TGCGCCAGCAGCTCCCGGGGGCGCCCTTTAGATACGCAGTATTTT.

This clone was detected only a few times. The chain joins TRBV7-9 to TRBJ1-6, with D unclear. The length of the CDR3 is 14 residues. V was trimmed by 3 bases and J by 9 bases, leaving 12 bases between them. The V gene's germline CDR1 is SEHNR and CDR2 FQNEAQ (reference sequence). CDR3 protein: CASSLVRSPSPLHF. The CDR3 DNA is TGTGCCAGCAGCTTGGTCAGATCACCTTCACCCCTCCACTTT.

This clone occurred a few times. The CDR3 here is CASRSMGLNTGELFF. CDR3 nucleotide sequence: TGTGCGTCACGAAGTATGGGCCTGAACACCGGGGAGCTGTTTTTT. The genes are TRBV6-1 and TRBJ2-2; D not certain. The CDR3 has 15 residues. Germline V lookup: CDR1 MNHNS, CDR2 SASEGT.

The chain carries TRBV11-3 and TRBJ2-3; D perhaps matches TRBD2 (6 bases). The CDR3 has 14 residues. V was clipped by 1 base and J by 6 bases, with 11 bases between them. Germline V gives CDR1 SGHNT, CDR2 YENEEA. The DNA for the CDR3 is TGTGCCAGCAGCTTAGGGGCTAGCGTGGATACGCAGTATTTT. This gives the protein CASSLGASVDTQYF.